The 5 T cell receptor beta chains presented below share a single source sample, sequenced in a study of T-cell memory formation after mild COVID-19. From the 5' RACE reads, TCRdb called clonotypes with MiXCR, one entry per CDR3 protein. The table lists some 200,000 distinct CDR3 sequences, 20% to 25% of them singletons. The specimen sequenced was PBMCs or a T cell subset sorted from them (not recorded which). The receptor set was obtained from an adult woman who had mild COVID-19 (a few samples of this study predate the infection). Cell type and time point are not known.

This clonotype was detected a few times. The V call is TRBV7-9, the J call TRBJ2-2; D is undetermined. The V end was cut by 5 bases, the J end by 0 bases, with 7 bases between. The CDR3 is 14 residues long. Germline V lookup: CDR1 SEHNR, CDR2 FQNEAQ (reference sequence). The CDR3 nucleotides are TGTGCCAGCAGCCGTCGTACGAACACCGGGGAGCTGTTTTTT. This codes for CASSRRTNTGELFF.

Notes on this clonotype: Given the absence of the conserved phenylalanine or tryptophan at the CDR3 end, a read error is likely. No DNA is shown, since the ends of the CDR3 on it are uncertain; the CDR3 is the one TCRdb lists. The rearrangement uses TRBV11-2 and TRBJ2-7; the listed D gene, TRBD1, was not tested against the DNA. Germline V gives CDR1 SGHAT, CDR2 FQNNGV. The CDR3 comprises 11 residues, both ends counted. CDR3 protein: CASSQGGQQDY.

This clonotype was found a few times. V gene TRBV13 combines with J gene TRBJ2-1; D possibly corresponds to TRBD2 (7 bases). Per germline, CDR1 PRHDT and CDR2 FYEKMQ (reference sequence). This CDR3 region has 13 residues. Deletions cut 5 bases from V and 8 bases from J, with 13 bases between. The CDR3: CASSLRGGHEQFF. In DNA form, the CDR3 reads TGTGCCAGCAGCCTAAGGGGGGGCCATGAGCAGTTCTTC.

The rearrangement uses TRBV24-1 and TRBJ2-1, with D perhaps matching TRBD2 (7 bases). The CDR3 spans 18 residues. Germline CDR1 and CDR2: KGHDR and SFDVKD. The V gene lost 3 bases and the J gene lost 7 bases, with 24 bases spanning the gap. CDR3 sequence (DNA): TGTGCCACCAGTGATCCCCAGGGAAGGGGGAGGGCCTGGAATGAGCAGTTCTTC. Its protein is CATSDPQGRGRAWNEQFF.

This clonotype was detected a few times. The V gene is TRBV5-1, the J gene TRBJ2-5; D is possibly TRBD1 (5 bases). Trimming stripped 0 bases from V and 4 bases from J, with 13 bases between. The CDR3 covers 15 residues. Per germline, CDR1 SGHRS and CDR2 YFSETQ. The CDR3 nucleotides are TGCGCCAGCAGCTTGGGCCCAGGGAACGGAGAGACCCAGTACTTC. It translates to CASSLGPGNGETQYF. Full variable domain (missing parts from reference TRBV5-1 and TRBJ2-5): KAGVTQTPRYLIKTRGQQVTLSCSPISGHRSVSWYQQTPGQGLQFLFEYFSETQRNKGNFPGRFSGRQFSNSRSEMNVSTLELGDSALYLCASSLGPGNGETQYFGPGTRLLVL.